This T cell receptor beta chain was profiled in a study of identical twins. Overall study results and limits: Analyses based on zero insertions could be partly confounded by invariant MAIT and iNKT cells. Out-of-frame alpha sequences shared by twins showed excess low generation probability.

Every donor was a healthy Caucasian. The germline CDR1 and CDR2 sequences are SEHNR and FQNEAQ (reference sequence). This CDR3 is built from 12 residues. The ends were cut back, 1 base at V and 5 bases at J, with 6 bases in the middle. On this clonotype itself: Its antigen is as yet unknown.

A universal primer site was created by template switching, with the cDNA bearing unique molecular identifiers. TCRdb reprocessed the 5' RACE reads via MiXCR and lists one record per CDR3 protein. This sample carries about 530,000 distinct CDR3 sequences, about a fifth of them seen once, and the ten largest clones take 0.48%. These same data were also listed under a study on yellow fever vaccine responses in identical twins.

V usage is TRBV7-9 and J usage is TRBJ2-7; D is unresolved. This clonotype was obtained from a woman between 18 and 30 years old in good health. The sequencing sample was made of CD4+ T cells sorted from blood. The CDR3 sequence: CASSLVQNEQYF. As DNA, the CDR3 is TGTGCCAGCAGCTTAGTACAGAACGAGCAGTACTTC.